This entry lists 2 T cell receptor beta chains sequenced from one sample in a study of Ad26.COV2.S vaccination and SARS-CoV-2 variants. The table came from immunoSEQ multiplex PCR; TCRdb's copy has only in-frame clones and leaves some out. The table lists 410,000 or so clones, more than 80% of them singletons. Treatment denoted: some 19 received Ad26.COV2.S at low or high dose, single or two shots; 5 received placebo; per-sample allocation not given. Samples were taken on day 63 after the first vaccine or placebo injection. The source material was peripheral blood, sampled in a trial of Ad26.COV2.S vaccine versus placebo. These receptor sequences come from a person between 18 and 65 years old who received the Ad26.COV2.S COVID-19 vaccine or a placebo.

The CDR3 nucleotides are TGTGCCAGCAGTTACTCGACCGGTATTCAGCCCCAGCATTTT. Translated: CASSYSTGIQPQHF. V and J are TRBV6-2 or TRBV6-3 and TRBJ1-5; no reliable D call. The CDR3 length is 14 residues. From germline, CDR1 is MNHEY and CDR2 SVGEGT. V was clipped by 0 bases and J by 6 bases, with 9 bases between them.

Concerning this clone itself: Other DNA sequences of this sample code for an identical CDR3. The chain combines TRBV20-1 with TRBJ2-5; D call uncertain. Trimming stripped 5 bases from V and 2 bases from J, with 3 bases between. The CDR3 is 10 residues long. CDR1 and CDR2 (germline): DFQATT, SNEGSKA (reference sequence). CDR3 amino acids: CSASQETQYF. Here the CDR3 DNA reads TGCAGTGCTTCTCAAGAGACCCAGTACTTC.